Listed below are T cell receptor beta chains from one sample, sequenced in a study of graft-versus-host responses after intestinal transplantation. The assay was immunoSEQ multiplex PCR, and TCRdb's table has in-frame clones only and misses some. The sample yields 65,000 to 85,000 clones, roughly 84% seen once. No antigen has been assigned to these receptors. The input for sequencing was unstimulated CD8+ T cells sorted from spleen or lymph node cells, taken before transplant. These receptors originate from a human donor who was the organ donor for an intestinal transplant. The CDR3 runs from the conserved cysteine through the conserved F or W. The order of the fields is V gene, CDR3 protein.

TRBV6-1 | CASSEFAGTGEETQYF
TRBV6-1 | CASSTVSYEQYF
TRBV13 | CASREMVNTEAFF
TRBV28 | CASNPDRSYNSPLHF
TRBV19 | CASLTVRYGYTF
TRBV5-1 | CASSFRAPGELFF
TRBV28 | CASSSADGLGSYEQYF
TRBV6-1 | CASSELALGSYEQYF
TRBV5-4 | CASSPPGGNTEAFF
TRBV15 | CATMGGRETQYF
TRBV2 | CASSEAALISTGELFF
TRBV7-2 | CASSFGNGPYEQYF
TRBV7-2 | CASSLARTDSSPLHF
TRBV6-5 | CASSYVKGTEKLFF
TRBV10-3 | CAISGDYRFMNTEAFF
TRBV6-1 | CASSDMGREKLFF
TRBV5-4 | CASSHGLMNTGELFF
TRBV15 | CATSTQDRDPQETQYF
TRBV5-1 | CASSVEFGDTQYF